One and the same sample provided the 2 T cell receptor beta chains below, sequenced in a study of blood T cell repertoires in COVID-19. TCRdb's copy holds only in-frame clones and misses some; the assay was immunoSEQ multiplex PCR. The sample carries approximately 100,000 clones, roughly 80% recorded once. Sequences were obtained from peripheral blood. All receptors come from a man in his sixties with acute or convalescent COVID-19.

This chain's CDR3 is CASSLERLYRSYNEQFF. Written as DNA, the CDR3 is TGTGCCAGCAGCTTAGAGAGACTATACCGTTCCTACAATGAGCAGTTCTTC. The chain links TRBV11-3 to TRBJ2-1, with D possibly TRBD2 on 5 matching bases. The CDR3 runs 17 residues. CDR1 and CDR2 (germline): SGHNT, YENEEA. V was cut by 0 bases and J by 1 base, with 13 bases left in between.

The chain combines TRBV7-2 with TRBJ2-7; D uncertain. Germline lookup yields CDR1 SGHTA and CDR2 FQGNSA. The V end was cut by 1 base, the J end by 10 bases, with 11 bases between. This CDR3 region has 12 residues. The CDR3 bases are TGTGCCAGCAGCTTAGGGTCAGGAAGACAGTACTTC. Encoded protein: CASSLGSGRQYF.